This TCR beta chain is from a study of regulatory T cells in long-lasting Graves disease. Investigators prepared the TCR beta libraries by applying iRepertoire HTBI primers and Arm-PCR of CDR3 regions. MiXCR was run by TCRdb on the multiplex PCR reads, yielding one entry per CDR3 protein. The repertoire consists of some 220,000 distinct CDR3 sequences, with 15% to 20% occurring once and the leading ten covering about an eighth. As for time point: newly diagnosed GD, antithyroid drugs for less than 3 months. Isolated PBMC RNA provided the starting material for the TCR library. With regard to this clonotype: A far larger clone is a single base away, which makes a read error likely.

CDR1 and CDR2 from the germline V gene are SGHAT and FQNNGV. This CDR3 has 13 residues. Separately, the same data were catalogued under a study of T cells in Graves' hyperthyroidism and ophthalmopathy.

The sequenced sample was peripheral blood mononuclear cells (PBMCs), obtained at new diagnosis, from a patient treated with antithyroid drugs. The rearrangement uses TRBV11-2 and TRBJ2-3; D is perhaps TRBD2 (6 bases). The DNA matches TRBJ2-7 better at its end, which makes the J call doubtful. This TCR came from a woman under 40 with Graves disease. For the CDR3, the DNA is TGTGCCAGCAGCTTAGACGGCGGGGCGCAGCAGTACTTC. Its translation is CASSLDGGAQQYF.